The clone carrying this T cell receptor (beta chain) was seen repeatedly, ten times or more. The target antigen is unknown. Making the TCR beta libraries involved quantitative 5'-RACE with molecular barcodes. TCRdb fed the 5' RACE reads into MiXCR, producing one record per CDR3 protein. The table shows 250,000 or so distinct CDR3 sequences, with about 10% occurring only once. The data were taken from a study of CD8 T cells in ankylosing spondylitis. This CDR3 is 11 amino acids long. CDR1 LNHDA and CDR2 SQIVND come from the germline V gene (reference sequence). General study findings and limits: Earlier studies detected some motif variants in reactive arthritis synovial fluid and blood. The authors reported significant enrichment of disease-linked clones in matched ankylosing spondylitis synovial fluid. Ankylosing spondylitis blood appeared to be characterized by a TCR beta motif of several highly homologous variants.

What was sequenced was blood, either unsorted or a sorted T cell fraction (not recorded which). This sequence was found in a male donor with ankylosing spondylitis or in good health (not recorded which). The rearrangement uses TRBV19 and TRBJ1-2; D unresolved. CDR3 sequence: CARRAAYGYTF. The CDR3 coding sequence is TGTGCAAGACGAGCGGCCTATGGCTACACCTTC.